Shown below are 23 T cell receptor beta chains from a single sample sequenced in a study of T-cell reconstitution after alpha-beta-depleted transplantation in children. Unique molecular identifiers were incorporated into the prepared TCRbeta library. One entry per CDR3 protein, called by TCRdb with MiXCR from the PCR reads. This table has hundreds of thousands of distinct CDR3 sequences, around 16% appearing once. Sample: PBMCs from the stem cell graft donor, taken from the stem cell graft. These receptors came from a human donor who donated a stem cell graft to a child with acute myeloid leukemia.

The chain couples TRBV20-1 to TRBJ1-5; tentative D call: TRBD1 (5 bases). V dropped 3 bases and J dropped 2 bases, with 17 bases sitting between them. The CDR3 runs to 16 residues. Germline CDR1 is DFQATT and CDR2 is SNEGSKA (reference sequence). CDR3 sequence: CSASGGAEKGNQPQHF. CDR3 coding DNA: TGCAGTGCTAGCGGTGGGGCAGAAAAGGGCAATCAGCCCCAGCATTTT.

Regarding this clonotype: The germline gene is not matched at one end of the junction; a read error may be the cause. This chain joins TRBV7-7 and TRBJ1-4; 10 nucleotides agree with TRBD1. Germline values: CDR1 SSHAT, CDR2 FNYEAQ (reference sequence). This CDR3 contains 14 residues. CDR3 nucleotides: TGTGCCAGCAGCCCAGGGACAGGGGAAGAAAAACTGCTTTTT. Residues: CASSPGTGEEKLLF.

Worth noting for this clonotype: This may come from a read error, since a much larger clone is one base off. The CDR3 DNA is TGTGCCAGCAGCGTAACCCCCAGCGGAGACCAGTACTTC. Encoded protein: CASSVTPSGDQYF. This sequence joins TRBV9 and TRBJ2-7, with TRBD2 as a possible D gene (5 bases). CDR1 is SGDLS, CDR2 YYNGEE, per germline. The V and J ends lost 1 base and 10 bases respectively, with 15 bases between them. The CDR3 totals 13 residues.

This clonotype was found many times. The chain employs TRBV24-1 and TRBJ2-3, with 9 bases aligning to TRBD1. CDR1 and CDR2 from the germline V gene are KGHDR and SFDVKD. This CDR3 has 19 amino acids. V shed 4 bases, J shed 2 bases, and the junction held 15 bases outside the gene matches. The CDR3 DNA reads TGTGCCACCAGTGACCCTAAGTCTTTAGGACAGGGGACCACAGATACGCAGTATTTT. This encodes CATSDPKSLGQGTTDTQYF.

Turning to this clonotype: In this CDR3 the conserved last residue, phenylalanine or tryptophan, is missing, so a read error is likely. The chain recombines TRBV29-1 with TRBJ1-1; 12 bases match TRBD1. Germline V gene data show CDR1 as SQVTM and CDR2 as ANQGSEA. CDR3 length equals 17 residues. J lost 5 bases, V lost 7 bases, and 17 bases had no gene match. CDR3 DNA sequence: TGCAGCGCTCCCAACTACGGGACAGGGGGCGCGGGGACTGAAGCTTTCGTT. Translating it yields CSAPNYGTGGAGTEAFV.

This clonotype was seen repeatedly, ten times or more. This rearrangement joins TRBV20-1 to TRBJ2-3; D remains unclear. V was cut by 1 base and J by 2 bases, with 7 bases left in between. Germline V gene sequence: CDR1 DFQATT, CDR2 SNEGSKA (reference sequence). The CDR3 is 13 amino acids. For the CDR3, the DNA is TGCAGTGCTAGAGTTTCCAACACAGATACGCAGTATTTT. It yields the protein CSARVSNTDTQYF.

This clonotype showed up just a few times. The CDR3, as DNA: TGTGCCAGCGGCACCGGGACAGGTCCATGGGATACGCAGTATTTT. Translated, it gives CASGTGTGPWDTQYF. The rearrangement joins TRBV25-1 to TRBJ2-3; 8 positions agree with TRBD1. The V gene end was trimmed by 8 bases and the J gene end by 6 bases; junction bases not matched to a gene: 13. CDR3 length: 15 amino acids. Germline values: CDR1 MGHDK, CDR2 SYGVNS.

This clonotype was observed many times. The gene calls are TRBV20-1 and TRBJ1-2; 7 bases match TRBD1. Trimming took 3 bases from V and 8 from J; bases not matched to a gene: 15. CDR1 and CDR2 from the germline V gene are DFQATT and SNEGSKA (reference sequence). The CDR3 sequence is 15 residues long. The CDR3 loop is CSASLQGQQRGGYTF. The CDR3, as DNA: TGCAGTGCTAGTTTACAGGGGCAACAGAGGGGAGGCTACACCTTC.

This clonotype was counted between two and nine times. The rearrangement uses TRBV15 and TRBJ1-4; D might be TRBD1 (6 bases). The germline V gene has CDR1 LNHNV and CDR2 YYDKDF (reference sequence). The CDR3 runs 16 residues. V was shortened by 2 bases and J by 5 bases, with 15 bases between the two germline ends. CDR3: CATSRTPQGRNEKLFF. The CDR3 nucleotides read TGTGCCACCAGCAGAACCCCTCAGGGGAGGAATGAAAAACTGTTTTTT.

The CDR3 sequence is CSAEGGDNSNTGELFF. The CDR3 DNA is TGCAGTGCTGAAGGGGGGGACAACTCGAACACCGGGGAGCTGTTTTTT. The chain links TRBV20-1 to TRBJ2-2; D may be TRBD2 (7 bases). CDR3 length: 16 residues. Germline CDR1 reads DFQATT; CDR2 reads SNEGSKA (reference sequence). Between the trimmed V and J ends, which lost 5 bases and 0 bases, there was a span of 16 bases.

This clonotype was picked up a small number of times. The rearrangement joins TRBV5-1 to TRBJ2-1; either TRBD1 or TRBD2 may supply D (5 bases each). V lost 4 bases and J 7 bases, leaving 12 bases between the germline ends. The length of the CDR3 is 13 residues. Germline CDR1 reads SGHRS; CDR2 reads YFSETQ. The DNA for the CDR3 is TGCGCCAGCAGCACTGGGACCCTGAATGAGCAGTTCTTC. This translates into CASSTGTLNEQFF.

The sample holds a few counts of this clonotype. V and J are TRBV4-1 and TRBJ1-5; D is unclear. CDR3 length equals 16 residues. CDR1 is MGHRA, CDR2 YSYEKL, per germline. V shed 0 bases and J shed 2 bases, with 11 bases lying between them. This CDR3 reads CASSQEGSPGNQPQHF. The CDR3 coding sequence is TGCGCCAGCAGCCAAGAGGGCAGTCCAGGCAATCAGCCCCAGCATTTT.

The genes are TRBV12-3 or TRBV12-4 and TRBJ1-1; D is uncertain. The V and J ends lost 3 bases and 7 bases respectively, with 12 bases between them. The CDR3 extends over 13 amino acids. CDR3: CASSLNRVYEAFF. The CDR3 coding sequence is TGTGCCAGCAGTTTGAATCGGGTTTATGAAGCTTTCTTT.

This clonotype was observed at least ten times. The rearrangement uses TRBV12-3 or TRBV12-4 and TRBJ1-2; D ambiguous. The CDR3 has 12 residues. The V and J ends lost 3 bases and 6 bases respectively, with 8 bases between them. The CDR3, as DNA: TGTGCCAGCAGTTTGAGGCAGAATGGCTACACCTTC. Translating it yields CASSLRQNGYTF.

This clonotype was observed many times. In DNA form, the CDR3 reads TGTGCCAGCCAACGGGGCCATGGCTACACCTTC. Translated: CASQRGHGYTF. This chain connects TRBV12-3 or TRBV12-4 to TRBJ1-2, with TRBD1 as a possible D gene (5 bases). The CDR3 is 11 amino acids. Trimming took 8 bases from V and 6 from J, leaving 10 bases between them.

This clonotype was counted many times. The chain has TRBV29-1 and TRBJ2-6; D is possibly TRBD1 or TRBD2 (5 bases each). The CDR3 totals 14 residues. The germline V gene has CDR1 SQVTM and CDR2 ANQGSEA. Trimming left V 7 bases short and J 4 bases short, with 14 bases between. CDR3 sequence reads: CSAGDGQGANVLTF. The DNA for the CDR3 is TGCAGCGCTGGGGACGGTCAGGGGGCCAACGTCCTGACTTTC.

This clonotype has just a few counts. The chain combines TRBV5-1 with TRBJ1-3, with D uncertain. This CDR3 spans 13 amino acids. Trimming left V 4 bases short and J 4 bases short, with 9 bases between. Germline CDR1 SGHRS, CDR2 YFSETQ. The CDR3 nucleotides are TGCGCCAGCAGCCCCAACTTCGGAAACACCATATATTTT. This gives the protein CASSPNFGNTIYF.

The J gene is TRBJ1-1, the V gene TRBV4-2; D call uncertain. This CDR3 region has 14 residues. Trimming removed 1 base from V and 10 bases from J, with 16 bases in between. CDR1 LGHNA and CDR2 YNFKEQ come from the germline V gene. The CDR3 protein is CASSQVDPYAAAFF. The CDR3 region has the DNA TGTGCCAGCAGCCAAGTTGACCCTTACGCAGCAGCTTTCTTT.

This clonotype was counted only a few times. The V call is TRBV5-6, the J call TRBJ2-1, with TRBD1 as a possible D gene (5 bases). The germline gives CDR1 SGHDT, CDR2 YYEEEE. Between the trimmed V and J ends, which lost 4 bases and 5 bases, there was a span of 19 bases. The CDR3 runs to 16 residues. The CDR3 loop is CASSQARGKGDNEQFF. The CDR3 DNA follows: TGTGCCAGCAGCCAGGCTAGGGGTAAAGGGGACAATGAGCAGTTCTTC.

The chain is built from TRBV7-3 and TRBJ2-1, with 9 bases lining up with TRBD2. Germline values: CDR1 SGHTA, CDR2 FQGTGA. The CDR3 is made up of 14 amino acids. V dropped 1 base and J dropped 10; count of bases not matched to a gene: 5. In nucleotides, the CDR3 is TGTGCCAGCAGCTTAATAGCGGGGGCAAGGGAGCAGTTCTTC. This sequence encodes CASSLIAGAREQFF.

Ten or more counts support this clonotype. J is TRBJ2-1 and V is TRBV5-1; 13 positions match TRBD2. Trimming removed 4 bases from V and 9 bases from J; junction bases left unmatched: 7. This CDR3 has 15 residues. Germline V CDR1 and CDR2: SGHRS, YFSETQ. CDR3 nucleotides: TGCGCCAGCAGCCCCGGACTAGCGGGGGTTGGTGAGCAGTTCTTC. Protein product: CASSPGLAGVGEQFF.

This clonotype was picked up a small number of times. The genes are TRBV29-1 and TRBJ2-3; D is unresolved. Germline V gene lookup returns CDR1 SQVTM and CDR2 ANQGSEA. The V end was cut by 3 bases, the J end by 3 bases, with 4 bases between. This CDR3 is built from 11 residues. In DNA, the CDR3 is TGCAGCGTTGACAAAACAGATACGCAGTATTTT. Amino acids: CSVDKTDTQYF.

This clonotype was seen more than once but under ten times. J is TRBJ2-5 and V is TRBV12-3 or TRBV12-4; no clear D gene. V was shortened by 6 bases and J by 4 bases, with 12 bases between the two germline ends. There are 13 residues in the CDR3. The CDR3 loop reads CASSLPPRETQYF. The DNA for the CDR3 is TGTGCCAGCAGCCTACCACCGCGAGAGACCCAGTACTTC.